This passage covers 19 T cell receptor beta chains from one sample sequenced in a study of shared clonotypes between healthy human individuals (dated by TCRdb to about 2020). The method behind the library was the immunoSEQ multiplex PCR assay. Drawn from immuneACCESS, this table holds only the in-frame rearrangements with V and J called that TCRdb kept. Clones are partly lost; checked studies trace under half to an unresolved V gene and leave the rest unexplained. This sample gives 2 million to 2.5 million clones in total; less than 95% of them show up just once. The leading ten clones occupy 0.37% of the sample. What was sequenced was naive CD4+ T cells from PBMCs. Sample cell subset or site, as interpreted from the label and publication: CD45RA+ positively selected. All receptors come from a man younger than 30 in good health. Some clones in this sample may be carry-over from other donors' samples.

The chain employs TRBV29-1 and TRBJ1-5; 11 nucleotides match TRBD1. V lost 6 bases to trimming and J lost 9 bases; unmatched junction nucleotides: 4. Germline V gene lookup returns CDR1 SQVTM and CDR2 ANQGSEA. The CDR3 is 12 amino acids. The chain's CDR3 is CSVGQGAGPQHF. The DNA of the CDR3 is TGCAGCGTCGGACAGGGGGCCGGGCCCCAGCATTTT. The entire variable domain, with the rest obtained from reference TRBV29-1 and TRBJ1-5, is as follows: SAVISQKPSRDICQRGTSLTIQCQVDSQVTMMFWYRQQPGQSLTLIATANQGSEATYESGFVIDKFPISRPNLTFSTLTVSNMSPEDSSIYLCSVGQGAGPQHFGDGTRLSIL.

This sequence joins TRBV29-1 and TRBJ1-1; D ambiguous. The CDR3 length is 13 residues. V lost 2 bases, J lost 0 bases, and 7 bases lay in between. Germline V gene data show CDR1 as SQVTM and CDR2 as ANQGSEA. The chain's CDR3 is CSVEQQLNTEAFF. The CDR3 DNA is TGCAGCGTTGAACAACAGTTGAACACTGAAGCTTTCTTT.

The genes are TRBV19 and TRBJ1-1; TRBD1 is a possible D gene (6 bases). Trimming left V 7 bases short and J 0 bases short, with 9 bases between. The CDR3 is 13 residues long. Germline CDR1 and CDR2: LNHDA and SQIVND (reference sequence). This CDR3 reads CASMGHLNTEAFF. CDR3 nucleotides: TGTGCCAGTATGGGACACCTGAACACTGAAGCTTTCTTT.

The chain joins TRBV7-6 to TRBJ2-3, with TRBD2 matching 7 bases. The CDR3 has 14 amino acids. CDR1 is SGHVS and CDR2 is FNYEAQ in the germline V gene. Unmatched junction bases numbered 1, after V lost 1 base and J lost 3 bases. The CDR3 sequence: CASSLGEGTDTQYF. In nucleotides, the CDR3 is TGTGCCAGCAGCTTAGGGGAGGGGACAGATACGCAGTATTTT.

The chain carries TRBV7-3 and TRBJ2-6; TRBD1 matches 7 bases. The CDR3 runs to 16 residues. Germline V gene sequence: CDR1 SGHTA, CDR2 FQGTGA. V dropped 5 bases and J dropped 1; count of bases not matched to a gene: 5. Here the CDR3 reads CASSPTTGSGANVLTF. CDR3 sequence (DNA): TGTGCCAGCAGCCCGACGACAGGGTCTGGGGCCAACGTCCTGACTTTC.

V is TRBV5-1 and J is TRBJ1-1; D unresolved. This CDR3 comprises 16 residues. Germline values: CDR1 SGHRS, CDR2 YFSETQ. Trimming took 2 bases from V and 4 from J, leaving 18 bases between them. The CDR3 loop is CASSFNAPSGSTEAFF. The CDR3 nucleotides are TGCGCCAGCAGCTTTAACGCCCCATCCGGGAGCACTGAAGCTTTCTTT.

This rearrangement joins TRBV4-1 to TRBJ1-6; 8 bases align to TRBD1. CDR1 and CDR2 from the germline V gene are MGHRA and YSYEKL. CDR3 length: 17 residues. V trimming: 4 bases; J trimming: 6 bases; junction bases outside the gene matches: 11. Here the CDR3 reads CASSLRTGFSLNSPLHF. As DNA, the CDR3 is TGCGCCAGCAGCCTGAGGACAGGGTTTAGCCTTAATTCACCCCTCCACTTT.

This chain links TRBV5-1 with TRBJ2-5, with D tentatively TRBD1 (6 bases). Germline assignment: CDR1 SGHRS and CDR2 YFSETQ. The germline V and J ends were trimmed by 4 bases and 5 bases, with 18 bases remaining between them. The CDR3 covers 15 residues. The chain's CDR3 is CASSPDTGSRETQYF. The CDR3 DNA reads TGCGCCAGCAGCCCGGACACAGGGAGCCGGGAGACCCAGTACTTC.

CDR3 protein: CAWGQGYGEQYF. In nucleotides, the CDR3 is TGTGCCTGGGGACAGGGCTATGGCGAGCAGTACTTC. J is TRBJ2-7 and V is TRBV30, with 8 bases lining up with TRBD1. Germline V gene sequence: CDR1 GTSNPN, CDR2 SVGIG (reference sequence). V lost 5 bases, J lost 6 bases, and 6 bases stayed unmatched. This CDR3 has 12 amino acids.

The chain is built from TRBV14 and TRBJ1-4; 8 bases align to TRBD1. The V gene's germline CDR1 is SGHDN and CDR2 FVKESK. V was pared by 6 bases and J by 7 bases, with 13 bases of the junction left unmatched. The CDR3 covers 16 residues. The CDR3 DNA reads TGTGCCAGCAGTTCGAACCTCAGGGGGCTCGGTGAAAAACTGTTTTTT. This translates into CASSSNLRGLGEKLFF.

Concerning this clone itself: Other nucleotide sequences in the sample specify the same CDR3. The rearrangement joins TRBV18 to TRBJ2-7, with D possibly matching TRBD2 (6 bases). CDR3 length: 12 amino acids. Trimming shortened V by 3 bases and J by 7 bases, and 10 bases separated the two germline ends. Germline-derived CDR1 and CDR2 are KGHSH and LQKENI. The CDR3 region is CASSPGGAEQYF. CDR3 nucleotide sequence: TGTGCCAGCTCACCTGGAGGGGCTGAGCAGTACTTC.

The genes are TRBV7-2 and TRBJ2-3; D possibly corresponds to TRBD2 (6 bases). The germline CDR1 and CDR2 sequences are SGHTA and FQGNSA. There are 15 residues in the CDR3. V lost 1 base and J lost 10, with 18 bases in between. In DNA, the CDR3 is TGTGCCAGCAGCTTAGATCTGGCCGGCGGAGGGTCGCAGTATTTT. It yields the protein CASSLDLAGGGSQYF.

This clone was seen just once. The chain has TRBV10-3 and TRBJ2-1; possible D gene TRBD2, 5 bases. Deletions cut 6 bases from V and 7 bases from J, with 16 bases between. Germline assignment: CDR1 ENHRY and CDR2 SYGVKD. The CDR3 sequence is 14 residues long. The CDR3 protein is CAIRPEIARNEQFF. As DNA, the CDR3 is TGTGCCATCAGACCCGAGATAGCGAGAAATGAGCAGTTCTTC.

The chain links TRBV11-1 to TRBJ1-2, with D possibly being TRBD1 (5 bases). The CDR3 sequence is 17 residues long. Germline CDR1 reads SGHAT; CDR2 reads FQDESV (reference sequence). V was cut by 5 bases and J by 2 bases, with 21 bases left in between. CDR3: CASSQAGPRAPNYGYTF. For the CDR3, the DNA is TGTGCCAGCAGCCAGGCCGGGCCCAGGGCCCCAAACTATGGCTACACCTTC.

V is TRBV5-6 and J is TRBJ2-5, with TRBD1 matching over 12 bases. This CDR3 is built from 16 residues. V shed 4 bases and J 5 bases; nucleotides not matched to a gene: 9. The germline CDR1 and CDR2 sequences are SGHDT and YYEEEE. CDR3 DNA sequence: TGTGCCAGCAGCCCCGGGACAGGGGGCGGTTGGGAGACCCAGTACTTC. It specifies CASSPGTGGGWETQYF. Using reference TRBV5-6 and TRBJ2-5 for the parts outside the CDR3, the full variable domain is DAGVTQSPTHLIKTRGQQVTLRCSPKSGHDTVSWYQQALGQGPQFIFQYYEEEERQRGNFPDRFSGHQFPNYSSELNVNALLLGDSALYLCASSPGTGGGWETQYFGPGTRLLVL.

Details on this clone: This specimen includes other DNA sequences encoding the same CDR3. This chain joins TRBV6-1 and TRBJ1-4, with TRBD1 as a possible D gene (6 bases). Deletions cut 1 base from V and 8 bases from J, with 11 bases between. Germline V lookup: CDR1 MNHNS, CDR2 SASEGT. This CDR3 has 14 residues. The chain's CDR3 is CASSEVRGNEKLFF. In DNA, the CDR3 is TGTGCCAGCAGTGAAGTCAGGGGCAACGAAAAACTGTTTTTT.

This chain uses TRBV4-3 with TRBJ2-2; the match to TRBD2 covers 9 bases. The CDR3 loop spans 18 amino acids. The germline V gene has CDR1 LGHNA and CDR2 YSLEER. J gave up 4 bases and V 0 bases, and 9 bases lay outside the gene matches. The CDR3, as DNA: TGCGCCAGCAGCCAAGATCCTCCGAGCGGGAGGCTCACCGGGGAGCTGTTTTTT. It translates to CASSQDPPSGRLTGELFF.

This chain connects TRBV4-1 to TRBJ2-7; 11 nucleotides align to TRBD1. Per the germline V gene, CDR1 is MGHRA and CDR2 is YSYEKL. CDR3 size: 16 residues. The CDR3 reads CESGAQDRGLSYEQYF. Written as DNA, the CDR3 is TGCGAATCCGGGGCCCAGGACAGGGGGCTATCCTACGAGCAGTACTTC.

This chain joins TRBV19 and TRBJ2-1, with D uncertain. V gave up 5 bases and J gave up 7 bases, with 12 bases separating them. CDR1 is LNHDA and CDR2 is SQIVND in the germline V gene (reference sequence). The CDR3 spans 13 residues. Here the CDR3 reads CASSLRLQNEQFF. In DNA, the CDR3 is TGTGCCAGTAGTCTCCGCCTCCAGAATGAGCAGTTCTTC.